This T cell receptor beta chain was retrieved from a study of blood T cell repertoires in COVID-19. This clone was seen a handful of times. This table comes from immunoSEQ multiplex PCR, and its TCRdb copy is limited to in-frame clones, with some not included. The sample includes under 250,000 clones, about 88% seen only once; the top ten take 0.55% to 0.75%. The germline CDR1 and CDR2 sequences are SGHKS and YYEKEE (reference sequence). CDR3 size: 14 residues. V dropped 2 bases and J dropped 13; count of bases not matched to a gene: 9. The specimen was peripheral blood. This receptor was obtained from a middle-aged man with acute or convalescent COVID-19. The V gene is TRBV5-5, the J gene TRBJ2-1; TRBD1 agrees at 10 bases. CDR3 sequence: CASSLITGTGDQFF. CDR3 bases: TGTGCCAGCAGCTTAATTACCGGGACAGGGGACCAGTTCTTC.